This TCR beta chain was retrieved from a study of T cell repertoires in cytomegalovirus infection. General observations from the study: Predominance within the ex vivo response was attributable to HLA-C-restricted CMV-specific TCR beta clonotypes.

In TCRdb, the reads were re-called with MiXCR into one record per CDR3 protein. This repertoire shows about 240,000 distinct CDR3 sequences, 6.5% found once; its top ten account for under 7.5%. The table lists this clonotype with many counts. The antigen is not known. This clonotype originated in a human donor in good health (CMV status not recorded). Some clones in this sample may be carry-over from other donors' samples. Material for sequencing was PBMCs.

The DNA for the CDR3 is TGTGCCAGCAGTTTATTGGACGGGTACAATGAGCAGTTCTTC. Translating it yields CASSLLDGYNEQFF. V is TRBV12-3 or TRBV12-4 and J is TRBJ2-1; D unresolved. V was trimmed by 2 bases and J by 4 bases, leaving 9 bases between them. This CDR3 spans 14 amino acids.